One sample yielded the 3 T cell receptor beta chains listed below, sequenced in a study of Ad26.COV2.S vaccination and SARS-CoV-2 variants. Treatment of the sample: some 20 received Ad26.COV2.S at low or high dose, single or two shots; about 5 received placebo; per-sample allocation not given. Day 63 after the first vaccine or placebo injection was the time point for sampling. This table comes from immunoSEQ multiplex PCR, and its TCRdb copy is limited to in-frame clones, with some not included. Among more than 300,000 clones listed, around 85% were seen once. Source: peripheral blood, taken in a trial of Ad26.COV2.S vaccine versus placebo. The origin of the receptors is a person aged 18-60 years who received the Ad26.COV2.S COVID-19 vaccine or a placebo.

This sequence joins TRBV3-1 (or the pseudogene TRBV3-2) and TRBJ2-1; D is tentatively TRBD1 or TRBD2 (5 bases each). This CDR3 is built from 15 residues. Germline V CDR1 and CDR2: LGHDT, YNNKEL (reference sequence). Trimming removed 4 bases from V and 6 bases from J, with 16 bases in between. In DNA form, the CDR3 reads TGTGCCAGCAGCCGCCGGGACCCCCTCGGCAATGAGCAGTTCTTC. It codes for CASSRRDPLGNEQFF.

The CDR3 nucleotides read TGTGCCAGCAGGGAGACAGGATCGAACACCGGGGAGCTGTTTTTT. This translates into CASRETGSNTGELFF. The chain uses TRBV2 and TRBJ2-2, with D tentatively TRBD1 (6 bases). Deletions cut 6 bases from V and 0 bases from J, with 11 bases between. The CDR3 has 15 amino acids. The V gene's germline CDR1 is SNHLY and CDR2 FYNNEI.

The V and J genes are TRBV10-1 and TRBJ2-3, with 7 bases aligning to TRBD2. There are 17 residues in the CDR3. Germline V gene data show CDR1 as WNHNN and CDR2 as SYGVQD (reference sequence). The V segment lost 3 bases and the J segment 0 bases; nucleotides outside the gene matches: 9. CDR3 sequence reads: CASSEGPGLPSTDTQYF. DNA for the CDR3: TGCGCCAGCAGTGAAGGGCCGGGACTACCGAGCACAGATACGCAGTATTTT.